Included here is one T cell receptor beta chain sequence, with context. Its antigen is still unknown. The V and J ends lost 3 bases and 10 bases respectively, with 7 bases between them. Germline CDR1 reads ENHRY; CDR2 reads SYGVKD. This CDR3 has 11 residues. This sample was included in a study of T cell responses to AZD1222 COVID-19 vaccine. General study results and limits: Clonal diversity was possibly underestimated, and white British individuals and females predominated among donors.

This table comes from immunoSEQ multiplex PCR, and its TCRdb copy is limited to in-frame clones, with some not included. The sample includes some 150,000 clones, about 87% seen only once; the top ten take roughly a tenth. The rearrangement links TRBV10-3 to TRBJ2-1; no reliable D call. The source was peripheral blood, collected 28 days after the second AZD1222 dose. The TCR originated in an adult who received the AZD1222 COVID-19 vaccine. CDR3 protein: CAISENSEQFF. As DNA, the CDR3 is TGTGCCATCAGTGAAAACTCGGAGCAGTTCTTC.